The 20 T cell receptor beta chains below were found in one sample sequenced in a study of cytomegalovirus exposure and HLA in healthy donors. Primers: 60 Vbeta forward and 13 Jbeta reverse. Here immunoSEQ multiplex PCR was the method, and the copy in TCRdb shows in-frame clones only, minus some. The sample holds some 130,000 clones, less than 90% seen once. The sequenced material came from PBMCs. These receptors all stem from a man in his forties in good health and CMV-seronegative.

The chain employs TRBV7-2 and TRBJ2-1; 10 nucleotides agree with TRBD2. The CDR3 is 17 residues long. Germline V gene sequence: CDR1 SGHTA, CDR2 FQGNSA. V lost 1 base, J lost 7 bases, and 10 bases stayed unmatched. The CDR3 here is CASSLESSGGALNEQFF. DNA for the CDR3: TGTGCCAGCAGCTTAGAATCCAGCGGGGGGGCCCTTAATGAGCAGTTCTTC.

The chain carries TRBV10-3 and TRBJ1-6; tentatively, D is TRBD1 (5 bases). Per the germline V gene, CDR1 is ENHRY and CDR2 is SYGVKD. Trimming stripped 9 bases from V and 7 bases from J, with 16 bases between. The CDR3 loop spans 14 amino acids. CDR3 amino acids: CAISGGMRNSPLHF. The CDR3 nucleotides are TGTGCCATAAGCGGGGGGATGCGGAATTCACCCCTCCACTTT.

The gene calls are TRBV11-2 and TRBJ1-2, with 7 bases identical to TRBD1. CDR3 length: 14 residues. The V gene end was trimmed by 3 bases and the J gene end by 3 bases; junction bases not matched to a gene: 4. Germline CDR1 and CDR2: SGHAT and FQNNGV. The CDR3 nucleotides are TGTGCCAGCAGCTTTTCCGGGACAGACTATGGCTACACCTTC. Translation: CASSFSGTDYGYTF.

This clone was seen a single time. V gene TRBV10-3 combines with J gene TRBJ1-2; perhaps TRBD1 as D (5 bases). The V end was cut by 2 bases, the J end by 2 bases, with 9 bases between. Germline CDR1 is ENHRY and CDR2 is SYGVKD. The CDR3 consists of 14 residues. CDR3 coding DNA: TGTGCCATCAGTGAGACAGGCAAAAACTATGGCTACACCTTC. It encodes CAISETGKNYGYTF.

The gene calls are TRBV5-1 and TRBJ2-7; D not resolved. Germline values: CDR1 SGHRS, CDR2 YFSETQ. Trimming stripped 0 bases from V and 3 bases from J, with 7 bases between. The CDR3 sequence is 13 residues long. In nucleotides, the CDR3 is TGCGCCAGCAGCTTGGTGGCAGACTACGAGCAGTACTTC. This gives the protein CASSLVADYEQYF.

This chain links TRBV7-9 with TRBJ2-1, with TRBD2 matching over 15 bases. The CDR3 has 16 residues. The germline V gene encodes CDR1 SEHNR and CDR2 FQNEAQ (reference sequence). J lost 8 bases, V lost 5 bases, and 7 bases had no gene match. CDR3 sequence reads: CASSLWTSGGADEQFF. In DNA form, the CDR3 reads TGTGCCAGCAGCCTATGGACTAGCGGGGGGGCTGATGAGCAGTTCTTC.

The V gene is TRBV4-1, the J gene TRBJ1-4; 12 bases align to TRBD1. The trim removed 8 bases at V and 3 bases at J, leaving 7 bases unmatched. Germline values: CDR1 MGHRA, CDR2 YSYEKL. This CDR3 spans 16 amino acids. The chain's CDR3 is CASSGTGGYANEKLFF. DNA of the CDR3: TGCGCCAGCTCGGGGACAGGGGGCTATGCTAATGAAAAACTGTTTTTT.

This clone was picked up a small number of times. The chain recombines TRBV7-2 with TRBJ2-7, with D perhaps TRBD1 (6 bases). The germline CDR1 and CDR2 sequences are SGHTA and FQGNSA. V lost 4 bases and J 2 bases, leaving 12 bases between the germline ends. The CDR3 loop spans 14 amino acids. The CDR3 spells CASSSSRGTYEQYF. CDR3 nucleotide sequence: TGTGCCAGCAGCTCTTCCAGGGGAACCTACGAGCAGTACTTC.

The chain links TRBV9 to TRBJ2-1, with D unclear. Trimming left V 0 bases short and J 4 bases short, with 8 bases between. Germline CDR1 SGDLS, CDR2 YYNGEE. The CDR3 has 14 residues. As DNA, the CDR3 is TGTGCCAGCAGCGTAGCCCCTATTTACAATGAGCAGTTCTTC. This gives the protein CASSVAPIYNEQFF.

The chain employs TRBV9 and TRBJ2-5; 8 bases agree with TRBD2. Germline lookup yields CDR1 SGDLS and CDR2 YYNGEE. J was trimmed by 2 bases and V by 0 bases; bases with no gene match: 6. The CDR3 length is 16 residues. The CDR3 loop is CASSVEGSGTQETQYF. As DNA, the CDR3 is TGTGCCAGCAGCGTAGAGGGTAGCGGGACTCAAGAGACCCAGTACTTC.

V and J are TRBV11-1 and TRBJ2-7, with TRBD1 matching over 10 bases. V lost 4 bases and J lost 2; bases outside the gene matches: 8. The CDR3 sequence is 16 residues long. Per germline, CDR1 SGHAT and CDR2 FQDESV (reference sequence). The CDR3 region has the DNA TGTGCCAGCAGCTCGGTCGGGACAGGGGTTCCCTACGAGCAGTACTTC. Protein: CASSSVGTGVPYEQYF.

In its sample, this clone was seen a few times. This chain uses TRBV5-6 with TRBJ1-4; 11 bases agree with TRBD1. The CDR3 loop spans 14 amino acids. Germline CDR1 is SGHDT and CDR2 is YYEEEE. V lost 5 bases to trimming and J lost 7 bases; unmatched junction nucleotides: 4. The CDR3 nucleotides are TGTGCCAGCAGTAGGGGACAGGGGGGTGAAAAACTGTTTTTT. Translation gives CASSRGQGGEKLFF.

The J gene is TRBJ2-1, the V gene TRBV11-2; tentatively, D is TRBD1 (9 bases). V lost 0 bases, J lost 3 bases, and 21 bases lay in between. This CDR3 spans 19 amino acids. Germline V gives CDR1 SGHAT, CDR2 FQNNGV. CDR3 in amino acids: CASSLDLGGGQGNYNEQFF. The CDR3 region has the DNA TGTGCCAGCAGCTTAGATCTCGGGGGGGGACAGGGAAACTACAATGAGCAGTTCTTC.

For this clone: One junction end disagrees with the germline gene, perhaps due to a read error. V is TRBV7-9 and J is TRBJ2-1, with TRBD1 matching over 7 bases. Looked up from germline, CDR1 is SEHNR and CDR2 is FQNEAQ (reference sequence). CDR3 length: 15 amino acids. CDR3 coding DNA: TGTTCCAGCAGCACCGGACAGGCATCCTACAATGAGCAGTTCTTC. This translates into CSSSTGQASYNEQFF.

The rearrangement links TRBV4-3 to TRBJ1-6; the match to TRBD1 covers 7 bases. The germline V gene encodes CDR1 LGHNA and CDR2 YSLEER. This CDR3 spans 15 amino acids. J was trimmed by 8 bases and V by 4 bases; bases with no gene match: 8. Here the CDR3 reads CASSPGGQGDSPLHF. In DNA, the CDR3 is TGCGCCAGCAGCCCTGGGGGGCAGGGGGATTCACCCCTCCACTTT.

This clone was counted once. J is TRBJ2-3 and V is TRBV2; D perhaps matches TRBD1 (6 bases). Germline CDR1 SNHLY, CDR2 FYNNEI. The CDR3 runs 16 residues. V was cut by 3 bases and J by 4 bases, with 17 bases left in between. The CDR3 DNA follows: TGTGCCAGCAGTGATCGGGACGTCAGGGGCTCAGATACGCAGTATTTT. Protein: CASSDRDVRGSDTQYF. Full variable domain (outside the CDR3, taken from reference TRBV2 and TRBJ2-3): EPEVTQTPSHQVTQMGQEVILRCVPISNHLYFYWYRQILGQKVEFLVSFYNNEISEKSEIFDDQFSVERPDGSNFTLKIRSTKLEDSAMYFCASSDRDVRGSDTQYFGPGTRLTVL.

In its sample, this clone was seen once. The rearrangement uses TRBV4-1 and TRBJ2-7; no definite D call. The germline CDR1 and CDR2 sequences are MGHRA and YSYEKL. This CDR3 is 13 amino acids long. Between the trimmed V and J ends, which lost 1 base and 4 bases, there was a span of 8 bases. CDR3 amino acids: CASSQAPEYEQYF. The CDR3 DNA reads as TGCGCCAGCAGCCAAGCCCCGGAGTACGAGCAGTACTTC.

The chain has TRBV6-1 and TRBJ2-5, with D possibly being TRBD1 (7 bases). Germline V lookup: CDR1 MNHNS, CDR2 SASEGT. V was shortened by 6 bases and J by 4 bases, with 12 bases between the two germline ends. This CDR3 is 13 amino acids long. The CDR3 sequence is CASSRGDRETQYF. CDR3 in DNA: TGTGCCAGCAGCAGGGGGGACCGAGAGACCCAGTACTTC.

This clone was counted a few times. V and J are TRBV5-6 and TRBJ2-3; perhaps TRBD2 as D (6 bases). CDR3 length: 12 residues. The germline V and J ends were trimmed by 2 bases and 5 bases, with 6 bases remaining between them. The V gene's germline CDR1 is SGHDT and CDR2 YYEEEE. In DNA form, the CDR3 reads TGTGCCAGCAGCTTCGGGGGAGATACGCAGTATTTT. Translating gives CASSFGGDTQYF.

The rearrangement joins TRBV29-1 to TRBJ2-1, with 13 bases aligning to TRBD2. Germline V gene sequence: CDR1 SQVTM, CDR2 ANQGSEA. V shed 7 bases and J 6 bases; nucleotides not matched to a gene: 3. The CDR3 is 13 residues long. This CDR3 is CSAGTSGINEQFF. CDR3 sequence (DNA): TGCAGCGCGGGGACTAGCGGGATCAATGAGCAGTTCTTC.